The 7 T cell receptor beta chains given below trace back to one sample, sequenced in a study of PD-1 blockade in classical Hodgkin lymphoma. Sequenced by immunoSEQ multiplex PCR; TCRdb stores in-frame clones only, minus some. The sample consists of around 6,300 clones, 77% of them appearing once. After autologous stem cell transplantation all patients relapsed, and prior brentuximab vedotin exposure differed between cohorts. The source was peripheral blood mononuclear cells (PBMCs), collected at baseline. The source of these receptors is a human donor with classical Hodgkin lymphoma.

This chain uses TRBV2 with TRBJ1-4, with D uncertain. Deletions cut 6 bases from V and 5 bases from J, with 4 bases between. Germline V gene lookup returns CDR1 SNHLY and CDR2 FYNNEI. CDR3 length equals 11 residues. CDR3 region: CASSGNEKLFF. The CDR3, as DNA: TGTGCCAGCAGCGGAAATGAAAAACTGTTTTTT. Supplemented by reference TRBV2 and TRBJ1-4, the full variable domain reads EPEVTQTPSHQVTQMGQEVILRCVPISNHLYFYWYRQILGQKVEFLVSFYNNEISEKSEIFDDQFSVERPDGSNFTLKIRSTKLEDSAMYFCASSGNEKLFFGSGTQLSVL.

This clone has just a few counts. The chain employs TRBV6-5 and TRBJ1-4, with D maybe TRBD1 (5 bases). CDR1 and CDR2 from the germline V gene are MNHEY and SVGAGI. The CDR3 totals 16 residues. V was trimmed by 0 bases and J by 5 bases, leaving 13 bases between them. CDR3 DNA sequence: TGTGCCAGCAGTTACTCGTTGGGCAGGGTGAATGAAAAACTGTTTTTT. As protein: CASSYSLGRVNEKLFF.

This chain connects TRBV11-2 to TRBJ2-3; D ambiguous. The CDR3 covers 16 residues. The germline V gene has CDR1 SGHAT and CDR2 FQNNGV. Trimming removed 0 bases at V and 5 bases at J, with 15 bases between. CDR3 protein: CASSLDNLPARDTQYF. The CDR3 nucleotides are TGTGCCAGCAGCTTAGATAACCTCCCAGCGAGAGATACGCAGTATTTT.

The rearrangement joins TRBV2 to TRBJ2-2; the D is unclear. CDR1 SNHLY and CDR2 FYNNEI come from the germline V gene. This CDR3 is built from 14 residues. Trimming took off 2 bases at V and 6 bases at J, with 10 bases between the two ends. The CDR3: CASSETQPAGELFF. Here the CDR3 DNA reads TGTGCCAGCAGTGAAACACAGCCCGCCGGGGAGCTGTTTTTT.

The gene calls are TRBV5-6 and TRBJ2-1; D is perhaps TRBD1 (6 bases). The CDR3 loop spans 15 amino acids. Germline V gene data show CDR1 as SGHDT and CDR2 as YYEEEE. The V end lost 0 bases, the J end lost 4 bases, and 11 bases lay between the germline ends. In DNA form, the CDR3 reads TGTGCCAGCAGCTTGGCGTGGACAGATTACAATGAGCAGTTCTTC. This encodes CASSLAWTDYNEQFF. Filled out from reference TRBV5-6 and TRBJ2-1, the complete variable domain reads DAGVTQSPTHLIKTRGQQVTLRCSPKSGHDTVSWYQQALGQGPQFIFQYYEEEERQRGNFPDRFSGHQFPNYSSELNVNALLLGDSALYLCASSLAWTDYNEQFFGPGTRLTVL.

The CDR3 sequence: CASSLVRGAGGYTF. In DNA form, the CDR3 reads TGCGCCAGCAGCTTGGTTCGGGGAGCGGGTGGCTACACCTTC. The chain links TRBV5-1 to TRBJ1-2; D is uncertain. CDR3 length: 14 residues. Germline CDR1 and CDR2: SGHRS and YFSETQ. Deletions cut 0 bases from V and 7 bases from J, with 13 bases between.

This rearrangement joins TRBV18 to TRBJ2-7; 8 bases align to TRBD1. Unmatched junction bases numbered 8, after V lost 1 base and J lost 6 bases. Looked up from germline, CDR1 is KGHSH and CDR2 is LQKENI. The CDR3 runs 15 residues. CDR3 loop: CASSPLPGGLGEQYF. In DNA, the CDR3 is TGTGCCAGCTCACCACTCCCAGGGGGCCTCGGCGAGCAGTACTTC. The full variable domain, in which reference TRBV18 and TRBJ2-7 provide the parts outside the CDR3, is NAGVMQNPRHLVRRRGQEARLRCSPMKGHSHVYWYRQLPEEGLKFMVYLQKENIIDESGMPKERFSAEFPKEGPSILRIQQVVRGDSAAYFCASSPLPGGLGEQYFGPGTRLTVT.